The 3 T cell receptor beta chains below were found in one sample sequenced in a study of post-analysis software for immune sequencing data. Findings and limits, study-wide: TRBV segments more frequent in patients than in controls numbered about 5 and included TRBV5-6, TRBV5-1 and TRBV20-1.

Carried by the TCR beta cDNA libraries were unique molecular identifiers. TCRdb redid the calling of the PCR reads with MiXCR, one entry per CDR3 protein. The repertoire holds roughly 800,000 distinct CDR3 sequences, with around 50% as singletons. What these receptors recognize is not known. Sequencing input: blood. These receptors originate from a girl aged 5 to 17 with multiple sclerosis.

This rearrangement joins TRBV5-1 to TRBJ2-7; D might be TRBD1 (6 bases). The CDR3 has 14 residues. V lost 2 bases and J 3 bases, leaving 12 bases between the germline ends. Germline V CDR1 and CDR2: SGHRS, YFSETQ. This CDR3 is CASSFYGQNYEQYF. The DNA for the CDR3 is TGCGCCAGCAGCTTTTACGGACAGAACTACGAGCAGTACTTC.

This clonotype appeared a few times. The gene calls are TRBV29-1 and TRBJ2-5; D tentatively reads TRBD1 or TRBD2 (5 bases each). The J call is doubtful: the DNA matches TRBJ2-7 better. Looked up from germline, CDR1 is SQVTM and CDR2 is ANQGSEA. The length of the CDR3 is 13 residues. CDR3 coding DNA: TGCAGCGCCGGGACCACGTACCACTACGAGCAGTACTTC. It is translated as CSAGTTYHYEQYF.

This clonotype has more than one count but fewer than ten. This chain connects TRBV3-1 to TRBJ1-2; D is unresolved. This CDR3 contains 15 residues. Trimming removed 3 bases at V and 2 bases at J, with 13 bases between. CDR1 is LGHDT, CDR2 YNNKEL, per germline (reference sequence). CDR3 loop: CASSQSPAPNYGYTF. CDR3 DNA: TGTGCCAGCAGCCAGTCCCCCGCTCCCAACTATGGCTACACCTTC.